A selection of T cell receptor beta chains follows, all from one sample in a study of OX40 agonist ivuxolimab in advanced cancers. Sequencing used immunoSEQ multiplex PCR; TCRdb keeps in-frame clones, though not all of them. This sample yields 25,000 to 35,000 clones, of which 74% are seen a single time; over 10% belongs to the top ten. The material was CD4+ or CD8+ T cells sorted from blood, obtained in a trial of the OX40 agonist ivuxolimab. The origin of the receptors is an adult with an advanced solid tumor such as melanoma, head and neck, liver or kidney cancer. Each CDR3 is given with its conserved first and last residue. A D gene is named only where the DNA matches it firmly. Expanded clones are given a class, and other clones once, few, many or no size at all.

j_gene: TRBJ2-7
d_gene: .
v_gene: TRBV19
abundance: once
CDR3nt: TGTGCCAGTAGTATATGGCAGGGCCACGAGCAGTACTTC
CDR3aa: CASSIWQGHEQYF

j_gene: TRBJ2-7
d_gene: .
v_gene: TRBV18
abundance: .
CDR3nt: TGTGCCAGCTCACCAGCAGGGATGAGCTCCTACGAGCAGTACTTC
CDR3aa: CASSPAGMSSYEQYF

j_gene: TRBJ2-5
d_gene: TRBD2
v_gene: TRBV30
abundance: .
CDR3nt: TGTGCCTGGAGCGGGGGAGGGGAGACCCAGTACTTC
CDR3aa: CAWSGGGETQYF

j_gene: TRBJ1-1
d_gene: .
v_gene: TRBV10-2
abundance: few
CDR3nt: TGCGCCAGCAGTGAAGTACGGGGGAACACTGAAGCTTTCTTT
CDR3aa: CASSEVRGNTEAFF

j_gene: TRBJ2-1
d_gene: .
v_gene: TRBV28
abundance: medium-sized
CDR3nt: TGTGCCAGCAGTTTTACGAGGAATGAGCAGTTCTTC
CDR3aa: CASSFTRNEQFF

j_gene: TRBJ1-5
d_gene: .
v_gene: TRBV2
abundance: .
CDR3nt: TGTGCCAGCAGTGTGGGACGGAGTAGCAATCAGCCCCAGCATTTT
CDR3aa: CASSVGRSSNQPQHF

j_gene: TRBJ1-2
d_gene: .
v_gene: TRBV7-2
abundance: .
CDR3nt: TGTGCCAGCAGCTTAGCGGGGTACTATGGCTACACCTTC
CDR3aa: CASSLAGYYGYTF

j_gene: TRBJ2-2
d_gene: .
v_gene: TRBV7-7
abundance: .
CDR3nt: TGTGCCAGCAGCTCCTCACTCGGGGAGGGGGAGCTGTTTTTT
CDR3aa: CASSSSLGEGELFF

j_gene: TRBJ1-1
d_gene: .
v_gene: TRBV6-6
abundance: .
CDR3nt: TGTGCCAGCAGTTCAAAGAACACTGAAGCTTTCTTT
CDR3aa: CASSSKNTEAFF

j_gene: TRBJ2-1
d_gene: TRBD1
v_gene: TRBV5-1
abundance: .
CDR3nt: TGCGCCAGCAGATCGGGGACAGGGGGATATGAGCAGTTCTTC
CDR3aa: CASRSGTGGYEQFF

j_gene: TRBJ1-5
d_gene: .
v_gene: TRBV6-6
abundance: once
CDR3nt: TGTGCCAGCAGTTACTCAAGGGACGGGACGAATCAGCCCCAGCATTTT
CDR3aa: CASSYSRDGTNQPQHF

j_gene: TRBJ1-6
d_gene: .
v_gene: TRBV6-5
abundance: .
CDR3nt: TGTGCCAGCAGTTACCCCAGGGTTGGTTCACCCCTCCACTTT
CDR3aa: CASSYPRVGSPLHF

j_gene: TRBJ2-2
d_gene: TRBD1
v_gene: TRBV9
abundance: .
CDR3nt: TGTGCCAGCAGCGCAGGGACAGGGGAAACCGGGGAGCTGTTTTTT
CDR3aa: CASSAGTGETGELFF

j_gene: TRBJ2-1
d_gene: .
v_gene: TRBV19
abundance: .
CDR3nt: TGTGCCAGTAGTATTCCGGGACATACGCAGTTCTTC
CDR3aa: CASSIPGHTQFF

j_gene: TRBJ1-2
d_gene: TRBD1
v_gene: TRBV5-1
abundance: .
CDR3nt: TGCGCCAGCCGCGAACAGGGGGCTCTTGGCTACACCTTC
CDR3aa: CASREQGALGYTF

j_gene: TRBJ1-2
d_gene: TRBD1
v_gene: TRBV6-5
abundance: few
CDR3nt: TGTGCCAGCAGGCCTACAGGGGGCGGCTATGGCTACACCTTC
CDR3aa: CASRPTGGGYGYTF

j_gene: TRBJ1-2
d_gene: .
v_gene: TRBV27
abundance: .
CDR3nt: TGTGCCAGCAGTTCGCAACAGGGTGGCTATGGCTACACCTTC
CDR3aa: CASSSQQGGYGYTF

j_gene: TRBJ1-5
d_gene: .
v_gene: TRBV4-1
abundance: few
CDR3nt: TGCGCCAGCAGCCAGGAGTCTCAATACAATCAGCCCCAGCATTTT
CDR3aa: CASSQESQYNQPQHF

j_gene: TRBJ2-5
d_gene: .
v_gene: TRBV29-1
abundance: .
CDR3nt: TGCAGCGTTGAACACAGGGATGAGATCCAGTACTTC
CDR3aa: CSVEHRDEIQYF

j_gene: TRBJ1-2
d_gene: TRBD1
v_gene: TRBV2
abundance: .
CDR3nt: TGTGCCAGCAGACTCGACAGGGGGCTAATTGGCTACACCTTC
CDR3aa: CASRLDRGLIGYTF

j_gene: TRBJ1-2
d_gene: TRBD1
v_gene: TRBV5-1
abundance: .
CDR3nt: TGCGCCAGCAGCTTGGGGGGACAGGGGTTGTATGGCTACACCTTC
CDR3aa: CASSLGGQGLYGYTF

j_gene: TRBJ2-2
d_gene: .
v_gene: TRBV7-8
abundance: few
CDR3nt: TGTGCCAGCAGCTTAGTACCGGGGTCCGGGGAGCTGTTTTTT
CDR3aa: CASSLVPGSGELFF

j_gene: TRBJ1-1
d_gene: .
v_gene: TRBV21-1
abundance: .
CDR3nt: TGTGCCAGCAGCAAACAGGGCGCTCGGTTCCTGAACACTGAAGCTTTCTTT
CDR3aa: CASSKQGARFLNTEAFF

j_gene: TRBJ2-5
d_gene: .
v_gene: TRBV5-6
abundance: once
CDR3nt: TGTGCCAGCAGCTTGGGGCTGCGAGAGACCCAGTACTTC
CDR3aa: CASSLGLRETQYF

j_gene: TRBJ2-1
d_gene: .
v_gene: TRBV4-1
abundance: once
CDR3nt: TGCGCCAGCAGCCAACGGTGGAGGGAGCAGCGTCGGTTCTTC
CDR3aa: CASSQRWREQRRFF

j_gene: TRBJ2-1
d_gene: TRBD2
v_gene: TRBV5-1
abundance: .
CDR3nt: TGCGCCAGCAGCTCGGGAGGAGGGCGGGGAAGTTCAAGTGAGCAGTTCTTC
CDR3aa: CASSSGGGRGSSSEQFF

j_gene: TRBJ1-1
d_gene: .
v_gene: TRBV5-5
abundance: medium-sized
CDR3nt: TGTGCCAGCAGCCATGGGGGAAACACTGAAGCTTTCTTT
CDR3aa: CASSHGGNTEAFF

j_gene: TRBJ2-7
d_gene: TRBD1
v_gene: TRBV29-1
abundance: .
CDR3nt: TGCAGCGTTCTCCGGGACAGGGGCTACGAGCAGTACTTC
CDR3aa: CSVLRDRGYEQYF

j_gene: TRBJ2-2
d_gene: .
v_gene: TRBV10-3
abundance: .
CDR3nt: TGTGCCATCAGTGAGAACGGAAACACCGGGGAGCTGTTTTTT
CDR3aa: CAISENGNTGELFF

j_gene: TRBJ2-4
d_gene: .
v_gene: TRBV4-1
abundance: few
CDR3nt: TGCGCCAGCAGCCAAGGGGGGGACATGTCGAACATTCAGTACTTC
CDR3aa: CASSQGGDMSNIQYF

j_gene: TRBJ2-1
d_gene: .
v_gene: TRBV2
abundance: few
CDR3nt: TGTGCCACCAAACCTCTCAGGGAGAATGAGCAGTTCTTC
CDR3aa: CATKPLRENEQFF